This T cell receptor (beta chain) was retrieved from a study of blood T cells in healthy people across ages. There are 14 residues in the CDR3. V gave up 1 base and J gave up 0 bases, with 10 bases separating them. Per the germline V gene, CDR1 is DFQATT and CDR2 is SNEGSKA (reference sequence). Concerning this clonotype: Its cognate antigen is unknown.

A second PCR, run for roughly 7 to 12 cycles, used a sample-barcoded 5' primer plus a J-beta primer mix. All samples yielded 2.5 million or more CDR3-containing paired-end reads. TCRdb fed the 5' RACE reads into MiXCR, producing one record per CDR3 protein. The sample shows about a million distinct CDR3 sequences, roughly two fifths of them seen only once. Study-level results: Donor CMV status, an unknown factor, possibly confounded changes in expanded clonotypes. Observed TCR beta diversity showed a strong correlation with the percentage of naive T cells as measured by flow cytometry. Fewer expanded clones and more diversity marked long-lived versus aged donors.

The sample consisted of blood. This TCR was sampled from a man younger than 35 in good health. The chain carries TRBV20-1 and TRBJ2-7, with D tentatively TRBD1 (5 bases). The CDR3 reads CSARGTPSSYEQYF. CDR3 DNA: TGCAGTGCTAGAGGGACACCGAGCTCCTACGAGCAGTACTTC.